Listed below are T cell receptor beta chains from one sample, sequenced in a study of blood T cell repertoires in COVID-19. Assay: immunoSEQ multiplex PCR; the TCRdb copy retains only in-frame clones and omits some. In the table there are over 100,000 clones, approximately 80% of which are singletons. Material: peripheral blood. These receptors originate from a woman over 75 with acute or convalescent COVID-19. Each CDR3 is given with its conserved first and last residue. The order of the fields is V gene, D gene, clone size, J gene, CDR3 DNA, CDR3 protein. The D gene is left open where the match is weak. Size is omitted from some rows. Given values are once, few, many or a class for expanded clones.

v_gene: TRBV7-2
d_gene: TRBD1
abundance: NA
j_gene: TRBJ2-7
CDR3nt: TGTGCCAGCATCCTTGGGCAGGGGGCCTGGTACGAGCAGTACTTC
CDR3aa: CASILGQGAWYEQYF

v_gene: TRBV9
d_gene: NA
abundance: NA
j_gene: TRBJ2-1
CDR3nt: TGTGCCAGCGCGGAGGCAAACTCCTACAATGAGCAGTTCTTC
CDR3aa: CASAEANSYNEQFF

v_gene: TRBV6-6
d_gene: TRBD1
abundance: NA
j_gene: TRBJ2-5
CDR3nt: TGTGCCAGCAGTTACAGTCAGGGGGTAAAGACCCAGTACTTC
CDR3aa: CASSYSQGVKTQYF

v_gene: TRBV18
d_gene: NA
abundance: NA
j_gene: TRBJ1-6
CDR3nt: TGTGCCAGCTCACCCTCTAATTCACCCCTCCACTTT
CDR3aa: CASSPSNSPLHF

v_gene: TRBV19
d_gene: TRBD2
abundance: NA
j_gene: TRBJ2-3
CDR3nt: TGTGCCAGTAGTGCTAGCGGGACAGATACGCAGTATTTT
CDR3aa: CASSASGTDTQYF

v_gene: TRBV7-9
d_gene: NA
abundance: NA
j_gene: TRBJ2-5
CDR3nt: TGTGCCAGCAGCGCCGGTTTGGGGGGAGGAGAGACCCAGTACTTC
CDR3aa: CASSAGLGGGETQYF

v_gene: TRBV6-5
d_gene: TRBD1
abundance: NA
j_gene: TRBJ2-7
CDR3nt: TGTGCCAGTGCCCCGGGACAGGGCCCCTACGAGCAGTACTTC
CDR3aa: CASAPGQGPYEQYF

v_gene: TRBV15
d_gene: NA
abundance: NA
j_gene: TRBJ1-5
CDR3nt: TGTGCCACCAGCAGAGATTTTAGTAACGATCAGCCCCAGCATTTT
CDR3aa: CATSRDFSNDQPQHF

v_gene: TRBV18
d_gene: NA
abundance: NA
j_gene: TRBJ2-3
CDR3nt: TGTGCCAGCTCACGAGGACAAAGCACAGATACGCAGTATTTT
CDR3aa: CASSRGQSTDTQYF

v_gene: TRBV5-6
d_gene: NA
abundance: NA
j_gene: TRBJ1-2
CDR3nt: TGTGCCAGCAGCCAGACAGTTAATGGCTACACCTTC
CDR3aa: CASSQTVNGYTF

v_gene: TRBV12-3/TRBV12-4
d_gene: NA
abundance: once
j_gene: TRBJ2-1
CDR3nt: TGTGCCAGCAGTCCGACTAGCTACAATGAGCAGTTCTTC
CDR3aa: CASSPTSYNEQFF

v_gene: TRBV30
d_gene: TRBD1
abundance: few
j_gene: TRBJ2-5
CDR3nt: TGTGCCTGGGGGCAGGGGGCCCAAGAGACCCAGTACTTC
CDR3aa: CAWGQGAQETQYF

v_gene: TRBV12-5
d_gene: NA
abundance: NA
j_gene: TRBJ2-1
CDR3nt: TGTGCTAGTGGTTTTGTCAGGGGAGACAATGAGCAGTTCTTC
CDR3aa: CASGFVRGDNEQFF

v_gene: TRBV19
d_gene: TRBD1
abundance: NA
j_gene: TRBJ1-4
CDR3nt: TGTGCCAGTAGCACCTCGGGACAGCCTGGGGTGAAACTGTTTTTT
CDR3aa: CASSTSGQPGVKLFF

v_gene: TRBV5-1
d_gene: NA
abundance: few
j_gene: TRBJ2-6
CDR3nt: TGCGCCAGCAGCGAAACCAGGGACAACTCTGGGGCCAACGTCCTGACTTTC
CDR3aa: CASSETRDNSGANVLTF

v_gene: TRBV19
d_gene: NA
abundance: NA
j_gene: TRBJ1-6
CDR3nt: TGTGCCAGTAGTGAGGTACCAGGGCAATCACCCCTCCACTTT
CDR3aa: CASSEVPGQSPLHF

v_gene: TRBV21-1
d_gene: NA
abundance: NA
j_gene: TRBJ2-7
CDR3nt: TGTGCCAGCAGCGAACCTGGGGGACAGGGGTGGGGATCCTACGAGCAGTACTTC
CDR3aa: CASSEPGGQGWGSYEQYF

v_gene: TRBV7-9
d_gene: NA
abundance: NA
j_gene: TRBJ2-1
CDR3nt: TGTGCCAGCAGCTTAGCACAGGGTAGCTTTGTTGAGCAGTTCTTC
CDR3aa: CASSLAQGSFVEQFF

v_gene: TRBV11-3
d_gene: TRBD2
abundance: NA
j_gene: TRBJ2-2
CDR3nt: TGTGCCAGCAGCTTACGGGCGGGAGGTATCGGGGAGCTGTTTTTT
CDR3aa: CASSLRAGGIGELFF

v_gene: TRBV5-5
d_gene: TRBD1
abundance: NA
j_gene: TRBJ2-1
CDR3nt: TGTGCCAGCAGCTCGGGACAGAGCTCCTACAATGAGCAGTTCTTC
CDR3aa: CASSSGQSSYNEQFF

v_gene: TRBV11-2
d_gene: NA
abundance: NA
j_gene: TRBJ1-1
CDR3nt: TGTGCCAGCAGCGCGACAGGGAACACTGAAGCTTTCTTT
CDR3aa: CASSATGNTEAFF

v_gene: TRBV9
d_gene: NA
abundance: NA
j_gene: TRBJ1-1
CDR3nt: TGTGCCAGCAGCGTAGCACTAGCGGACAGTAACACTGAAGCTTTCTTT
CDR3aa: CASSVALADSNTEAFF

v_gene: TRBV24-1
d_gene: NA
abundance: once
j_gene: TRBJ1-5
CDR3nt: TGTGCCACCAGTGAAGGGAGTAGCAATCAGCCCCAGCATTTT
CDR3aa: CATSEGSSNQPQHF

v_gene: TRBV4-2
d_gene: NA
abundance: NA
j_gene: TRBJ1-2
CDR3nt: TGTGCCAGCAGCCAAGATGTAGCGGGGCGGATCTATGGCTACACCTTC
CDR3aa: CASSQDVAGRIYGYTF

v_gene: TRBV19
d_gene: NA
abundance: NA
j_gene: TRBJ1-1
CDR3nt: TGTGCCAGTAGTGCCGGACAGACGAACACTGAAGCTTTCTTT
CDR3aa: CASSAGQTNTEAFF